This T cell receptor beta chain was sequenced during a study of cytomegalovirus exposure and HLA in healthy donors. The PCR employed 60 Vbeta primers together with 13 Jbeta primers. Assay: immunoSEQ multiplex PCR; the TCRdb copy retains only in-frame clones and omits some. The repertoire holds some 130,000 clones, with 75% to 85% as singletons. Trimming shortened V by 2 bases and J by 0 bases, and 8 bases separated the two germline ends. The germline V gene has CDR1 MNHNY and CDR2 SVGAGI (reference sequence). The CDR3 is made up of 14 amino acids. The chain couples TRBV6-6 to TRBJ2-7; perhaps TRBD2 as D (5 bases). Material: PBMCs. This sequence was found in a male donor in good health and CMV-seronegative. The CDR3 loop reads CASSYGESSYEQYF. The CDR3 nucleotides are TGTGCCAGCAGTTACGGGGAGAGCTCCTACGAGCAGTACTTC.